This entry features one T cell receptor (beta chain) sequence. Antigen specificity is unknown. This sample is drawn from a study of cytomegalovirus exposure and HLA in healthy donors. General study results and limits: Later, an analysis showed that TCR beta chains associated with HLA were more clonally expanded than others that were equally common.

Between the trimmed V and J ends, which lost 2 bases and 3 bases, there was a span of 14 bases. The CDR3 spans 16 residues. CDR1 is MDHEN, CDR2 SYDVKM, per germline. Vbeta (60) and Jbeta (13) primers were used in the PCR. The repertoire was sequenced with immunoSEQ multiplex PCR; TCRdb's copy has only in-frame clones and lacks some. This table has over 30,000 clones, around 83% appearing once. Material: PBMCs. This chain uses TRBV28 with TRBJ1-5; maybe TRBD1 (6 bases). The clonotype was recovered from a woman in her late teens or twenties in good health and CMV-seronegative. CDR3 in amino acids: CASSLTGTRLNQPQHF. DNA of the CDR3: TGTGCCAGCAGTTTAACCGGGACACGACTCAATCAGCCCCAGCATTTT.